This note documents a single TCR beta chain sequence. As yet, its antigen is unknown. The sample originates from a study of T cell clonotyping in hematopoietic cell transplantation. Study-wide results and limits: No sorting was done, leaving CD4 and CD8 contributions mixed.

Generated by immunoSEQ multiplex PCR, the TCRdb table keeps only in-frame clones and is missing some. This table has approximately 17,000 clones, approximately 61% appearing once. The CDR3 consists of 16 residues. The V gene's germline CDR1 is SEHNR and CDR2 FQNEAQ (reference sequence). Trimming took off 4 bases at V and 3 bases at J, with 18 bases between the two ends. The material sequenced was PBMCs, taken 30 days after allogeneic stem cell transplant. This rearrangement joins TRBV7-9 to TRBJ1-1; D call uncertain. The sequence was obtained from a male patient aged 50 to 59 who had an allogeneic stem cell transplant from an unrelated donor, so T cells may come from the graft donor. Some clones in this sample may be carry-over from other donors' samples. CDR3 sequence: CASSSRGSGAHTEAFF. Written as DNA, the CDR3 is TGTGCCAGCAGCTCCCGTGGGAGCGGCGCCCACACTGAAGCTTTCTTT.